Shown below are 20 T cell receptor beta chains from a single sample sequenced in a study of T cell repertoires in cytomegalovirus infection. TCRdb processed the reads anew with MiXCR; each CDR3 protein has one entry. The sample lists about 470,000 distinct CDR3 sequences; under 45% were seen once. These receptors lack a known antigen. Sequences were derived from cultured PBMCs, sampled from culture after CMV antigen stimulation. These receptors all come from a human donor in good health (CMV status not recorded). Some clones in this sample may be carry-over from other donors' samples.

Worth noting for this clonotype: The germline gene is not matched at one end of the junction; a read error may be the cause. The rearrangement uses TRBV7-2 and TRBJ2-2; D not certain. CDR1 and CDR2 from the germline V gene are SGHTA and FQGNSA. The CDR3 is made up of 15 amino acids. The CDR3 loop reads CASSLFNQNTVELFF. The CDR3 DNA is TGTGCCAGCAGCTTATTTAACCAGAACACCGTGGAGCTGTTTTTT.

This clonotype turned up a few times. The J gene is TRBJ2-5, the V gene TRBV6-2 or TRBV6-3; 9 bases map to TRBD2. Trimming at V came to 8 bases and at J to 5 bases, leaving 9 bases not matched to a gene. Per germline, CDR1 MNHEY and CDR2 SVGEGT. This CDR3 has 14 amino acids. CDR3 residues: CASWGAGGGETQYF. Written as DNA, the CDR3 is TGTGCCAGCTGGGGGGCGGGAGGGGGCGAGACCCAGTACTTC.

V gene TRBV7-2 combines with J gene TRBJ2-4; D gene unclear. This CDR3 spans 11 amino acids. The germline V and J ends were trimmed by 5 bases and 7 bases, with 6 bases remaining between them. CDR1 and CDR2 from the germline V gene are SGHTA and FQGNSA. The CDR3 loop is CASSQSNIQYF. In nucleotides, the CDR3 is TGTGCCAGCAGCCAATCTAACATTCAGTACTTC.

The J gene is TRBJ2-3, the V gene TRBV7-2; 7 nucleotides match TRBD2. The V and J ends lost 4 bases and 2 bases, in that order; junction bases with no gene match: 6. There are 15 residues in the CDR3. CDR1 SGHTA and CDR2 FQGNSA come from the germline V gene. CDR3 residues: CASSWGGTNTDTQYF. CDR3 in DNA: TGTGCCAGCAGCTGGGGAGGGACCAACACAGATACGCAGTATTTT.

The chain has TRBV7-9 and TRBJ2-5; D might be TRBD2 (5 bases). The V end was cut by 4 bases, the J end by 0 bases, with 15 bases between. The CDR3 is 16 residues long. In germline, CDR1 is SEHNR, CDR2 FQNEAQ (reference sequence). CDR3 region: CASSSARSGDQETQYF. DNA for the CDR3: TGTGCCAGCAGCTCCGCACGATCCGGGGACCAAGAGACCCAGTACTTC. Full variable domain (remainder filled in from reference TRBV7-9 and TRBJ2-5): DTGVSQNPRHKITKRGQNVTFRCDPISEHNRLYWYRQTLGQGPEFLTYFQNEAQLEKSRLLSDRFSAERPKGSFSTLEIQRTEQGDSAMYLCASSSARSGDQETQYFGPGTRLLVL.

This clonotype has just a few counts. The chain links TRBV7-9 to TRBJ1-3; 9 nucleotides line up with TRBD1. The CDR3 consists of 16 residues. Trimming cost V 5 bases and J 4 bases; bases outside gene matches: 9. CDR1 and CDR2 from the germline V gene are SEHNR and FQNEAQ (reference sequence). CDR3 residues: CASSTRTGVSGNTIYF. For the CDR3, the DNA is TGTGCCAGCAGCACCCGGACAGGGGTGAGCGGAAACACCATATATTTT. The variable domain in full, completed from reference TRBV7-9 and TRBJ1-3, reads DTGVSQNPRHKITKRGQNVTFRCDPISEHNRLYWYRQTLGQGPEFLTYFQNEAQLEKSRLLSDRFSAERPKGSFSTLEIQRTEQGDSAMYLCASSTRTGVSGNTIYFGEGSWLTVV.

This sequence joins TRBV7-8 and TRBJ2-5, with 11 bases lining up with TRBD2. The ends lost 5 bases at V and 2 bases at J; junction bases unmatched: 4. The CDR3 spans 15 residues. CDR1 is SGHVS, CDR2 FQNEAQ, per germline. The CDR3 DNA follows: TGTGCCAGCAGCACACTAGCGGGGGAGCAAGAGACCCAGTACTTC. Amino acid sequence: CASSTLAGEQETQYF. The full variable domain, rest sourced from reference TRBV7-8 and TRBJ2-5, is GAGVSQSPRYKVAKRGQDVALRCDPISGHVSLFWYQQALGQGPEFLTYFQNEAQLDKSGLPSDRFFAERPEGSVSTLKIQRTQQEDSAVYLCASSTLAGEQETQYFGPGTRLLVL.

This clonotype occurred a few times. The V call is TRBV7-9, the J call TRBJ1-5; D remains unclear. This CDR3 has 14 amino acids. Germline loops: CDR1 SEHNR, CDR2 FQNEAQ (reference sequence). V lost 1 base and J 4 bases, leaving 8 bases between the germline ends. CDR3 DNA: TGTGCCAGCAGCTTAGACAGCAAGAATCAGCCCCAGCATTTT. It specifies CASSLDSKNQPQHF.

This clonotype was observed a handful of times. The chain is built from TRBV12-3 or TRBV12-4 and TRBJ2-1; D may correspond to TRBD1 or TRBD2 (6 bases each). Trimming removed 4 bases from V and 4 bases from J, with 14 bases in between. The CDR3 length is 15 residues. This CDR3 reads CASSSLEGGYNEQFF. The CDR3 bases are TGTGCCAGCAGTTCACTAGAGGGGGGATACAATGAGCAGTTCTTC.

This clonotype was recorded a few times. This chain uses TRBV6-1 with TRBJ1-6; D remains unclear. The V gene's germline CDR1 is MNHNS and CDR2 SASEGT. V dropped 2 bases and J dropped 11 bases, with 13 bases sitting between them. The CDR3 totals 14 residues. The CDR3 here is CASSESPGTAPLHF. Here the CDR3 DNA reads TGTGCCAGCAGTGAATCCCCGGGCACTGCACCCCTCCACTTT.

The V and J genes are TRBV5-6 and TRBJ2-3; D gene unclear. The CDR3 is 16 residues long. V lost 0 bases to trimming and J lost 0 bases, with 11 bases between them. The germline gives CDR1 SGHDT, CDR2 YYEEEE. In DNA form, the CDR3 reads TGTGCCAGCAGCTTGGATAAAGGGTGGAGCACAGATACGCAGTATTTT. This gives the protein CASSLDKGWSTDTQYF.

This sequence joins TRBV28 and TRBJ1-6, with D uncertain. CDR1 and CDR2 (germline): MDHEN, SYDVKM. This CDR3 has 15 residues. Trimming stripped 6 bases from V and 7 bases from J, with 16 bases between. The CDR3 DNA reads as TGTGCCAGCAGCTCCGGAACAGAGTGGAATTCACCCCTCCACTTT. Translating gives CASSSGTEWNSPLHF.

This clonotype has only a few counts. The CDR3 spells CATRQQSSYNEQFF. The CDR3 nucleotides are TGTGCCACCAGGCAGCAATCTTCCTACAATGAGCAGTTCTTC. The J gene is TRBJ2-1, the V gene TRBV24-1; unclear D gene. CDR3 length equals 14 residues. The V end lost 7 bases, the J end lost 1 base, and 10 bases lay between the germline ends. Per the germline V gene, CDR1 is KGHDR and CDR2 is SFDVKD.

This clonotype has only one observation. The chain links TRBV5-1 to TRBJ1-4; 8 bases align to TRBD1. The junction had 10 bases not matched to a gene; V was cut back by 4 bases and J by 8 bases. Germline V gene sequence: CDR1 SGHRS, CDR2 YFSETQ. The CDR3 sequence is 15 residues long. The CDR3 sequence is CASSGEGQVGEKLFF. CDR3 nucleotide sequence: TGCGCCAGCAGCGGCGAGGGACAGGTCGGCGAAAAACTGTTTTTT. Variable domain in full (rest from reference TRBV5-1 and TRBJ1-4): KAGVTQTPRYLIKTRGQQVTLSCSPISGHRSVSWYQQTPGQGLQFLFEYFSETQRNKGNFPGRFSGRQFSNSRSEMNVSTLELGDSALYLCASSGEGQVGEKLFFGSGTQLSVL.

The chain has TRBV6-5 and TRBJ2-1, with D perhaps being TRBD1 or TRBD2 (5 bases each). This CDR3 comprises 14 residues. The germline CDR1 and CDR2 sequences are MNHEY and SVGAGI. The V end lost 6 bases, the J end lost 4 bases, and 13 bases lay between the germline ends. The CDR3 region is CASSNRDGYNEQFF. The CDR3 DNA reads as TGTGCCAGCAGCAACCGGGACGGGTACAATGAGCAGTTCTTC.

This clonotype was found many times. This chain links TRBV7-2 with TRBJ1-5; possible D gene TRBD1, 6 bases. From germline, CDR1 is SGHTA and CDR2 FQGNSA. The CDR3 covers 16 residues. Trimming shortened V by 1 base and J by 0 bases, and 10 bases separated the two germline ends. CDR3 amino acids: CASSLVGGHSNQPQHF. The CDR3, as DNA: TGTGCCAGCAGCTTAGTCGGGGGCCATAGCAATCAGCCCCAGCATTTT.

This clonotype was seen more than once but under ten times. V gene TRBV28 combines with J gene TRBJ2-7; D is uncertain. The CDR3 runs to 12 residues. Germline assignment: CDR1 MDHEN and CDR2 SYDVKM. V was shortened by 3 bases and J by 3 bases, with 6 bases between the two germline ends. CDR3 in amino acids: CASSLTLYEQYF. The CDR3, as DNA: TGTGCCAGCAGTTTGACACTCTACGAGCAGTACTTC. The full variable domain, rest sourced from reference TRBV28 and TRBJ2-7, is DVKVTQSSRYLVKRTGEKVFLECVQDMDHENMFWYRQDPGLGLRLIYFSYDVKMKEKGDIPEGYSVSREKKERFSLILESASTNQTSMYLCASSLTLYEQYFGPGTRLTVT.

This sequence joins TRBV6-6 and TRBJ2-5; possible D gene TRBD1, 6 bases. CDR1 is MNHNY, CDR2 SVGAGI, per germline (reference sequence). Trimming stripped 11 bases from V and 5 bases from J, with 15 bases between. This CDR3 has 12 amino acids. The CDR3 reads CAVGGFGETQYF. The CDR3 DNA reads TGTGCCGTAGGGGGATTCGGGGAGACCCAGTACTTC.

V and J are TRBV28 and TRBJ2-1; D remains unclear. V was trimmed by 8 bases and J by 12 bases, leaving 5 bases between them. CDR3 length equals 8 residues. Germline lookup yields CDR1 MDHEN and CDR2 SYDVKM. The CDR3 here is CASGRQFF. CDR3 bases: TGTGCCAGCGGTAGGCAGTTCTTC.

The chain is built from TRBV6-8 and TRBJ1-5; D might be TRBD1 (5 bases). With 6 bases removed from V and 10 bases from J, the gap between germline ends came to 19 bases. Germline V gene data show CDR1 as MNHGY and CDR2 as SAAAGT. This CDR3 has 14 residues. CDR3 amino acids: CASSPRGRPGPQHF. CDR3 in DNA: TGTGCCAGCAGCCCCCGGGGACGACCGGGACCCCAGCATTTT.